The 26 T cell receptor beta chains reported below all come from one sample, sequenced in a study of cytotoxic CD8 clonotypes in ibrutinib-treated CLL. Clones were sequenced by immunoSEQ multiplex PCR, and TCRdb holds only the in-frame ones, with some missing. The sample lists some 200,000 clones; 60% to 80% were seen once. Source: PBMCs, taken after 12 months of ibrutinib treatment. The receptor set was obtained from a human donor with chronic lymphocytic leukemia.

V and J are TRBV29-1 and TRBJ1-5; D call uncertain. V was cut by 4 bases and J by 3 bases, with 13 bases left in between. This CDR3 comprises 14 residues. CDR1 SQVTM and CDR2 ANQGSEA come from the germline V gene. The DNA for the CDR3 is TGCAGCGTTGCGGGCAGTAATGACAATCAGCCCCAGCATTTT. Amino acid sequence: CSVAGSNDNQPQHF.

J is TRBJ2-1 and V is TRBV11-3, with 12 bases identical to TRBD2. J was trimmed by 7 bases and V by 5 bases; bases with no gene match: 12. This CDR3 is 17 amino acids long. CDR1 is SGHNT, CDR2 YENEEA, per germline. CDR3 coding DNA: TGTGCCAGCAGCCCCGGGACTAGCGGGCCCGTGGGGAATGAGCAGTTCTTC. Translated: CASSPGTSGPVGNEQFF.

This clone was counted once. The chain is built from TRBV4-1 and TRBJ2-2, with 12 bases that match TRBD2. In germline, CDR1 is MGHRA, CDR2 YSYEKL. V trimming: 0 bases; J trimming: 1 base; junction bases outside the gene matches: 3. The CDR3 extends over 18 amino acids. The CDR3 region has the DNA TGCGCCAGCAGCCAAGATGCTAGCGGGGGGGTGAACACCGGGGAGCTGTTTTTT. This gives the protein CASSQDASGGVNTGELFF.

This chain connects TRBV6-5 to TRBJ1-1; TRBD1 might be the D (6 bases). The CDR3 contains 15 residues. Per the germline V gene, CDR1 is MNHEY and CDR2 is SVGAGI. V dropped 4 bases and J dropped 5 bases, with 17 bases sitting between them. The CDR3 loop reads CASSLGNTGSTEAFF. In nucleotides, the CDR3 is TGTGCCAGCAGTTTGGGAAATACAGGGAGTACTGAAGCTTTCTTT.

The chain links TRBV4-1 to TRBJ2-2; 9 bases agree with TRBD1. The CDR3 length is 15 residues. The germline V gene encodes CDR1 MGHRA and CDR2 YSYEKL. V lost 4 bases, J lost 6 bases, and 6 bases stayed unmatched. In DNA, the CDR3 is TGCGCCAGCAGCCTAGGGACAGGGAATTCCGGGGAGCTGTTTTTT. Translation: CASSLGTGNSGELFF.

This chain connects TRBV10-3 to TRBJ1-2; TRBD1 might be the D (6 bases). This CDR3 is built from 13 residues. V was cut by 3 bases and J by 7 bases, with 12 bases left in between. Per the germline V gene, CDR1 is ENHRY and CDR2 is SYGVKD. CDR3 DNA: TGTGCCATCAGTGAACAGGGTTTGGGTGGCTACACCTTC. Translating it yields CAISEQGLGGYTF.

The chain is built from TRBV28 and TRBJ2-7; 11 positions match TRBD1. The CDR3 sequence is 13 residues long. The V gene end was trimmed by 6 bases and the J gene end by 5 bases; junction bases not matched to a gene: 3. Germline CDR1 and CDR2: MDHEN and SYDVKM. The DNA of the CDR3 is TGTGCCAGCAGAGGACAGGGGGCCGACGAGCAGTACTTC. Its protein product is CASRGQGADEQYF.

The chain has TRBV7-9 and TRBJ2-7; D perhaps matches TRBD2 (6 bases). The CDR3 sequence is 15 residues long. Per the germline V gene, CDR1 is SEHNR and CDR2 is FQNEAQ (reference sequence). Trimming removed 0 bases from V and 0 bases from J, with 9 bases in between. CDR3 in amino acids: CASSLAGGASYEQYF. CDR3 in DNA: TGTGCCAGCAGCTTAGCGGGCGGGGCCTCCTACGAGCAGTACTTC.

The J gene is TRBJ1-1, the V gene TRBV7-3; D may be TRBD1 (5 bases). CDR1 and CDR2 (germline): SGHTA, FQGTGA. The germline V and J ends were trimmed by 0 bases and 0 bases, with 11 bases remaining between them. The CDR3 length is 16 residues. For the CDR3, the DNA is TGTGCCAGCAGCTTAACTGGGGCAGGGATGAACACTGAAGCTTTCTTT. Translating it yields CASSLTGAGMNTEAFF.

In this sample, this clone turned up once. This rearrangement joins TRBV6-1 to TRBJ2-7; possible D gene TRBD1, 6 bases. Trimming stripped 0 bases from V and 4 bases from J, with 10 bases between. The CDR3 consists of 14 residues. Germline V gives CDR1 MNHNS, CDR2 SASEGT. CDR3 sequence (DNA): TGTGCCAGCAGTGAAGCAGGGGGTGAATACGAGCAGTACTTC. It yields the protein CASSEAGGEYEQYF.

The rearrangement joins TRBV7-3 to TRBJ2-3; tentatively, D is TRBD1 (6 bases). Germline V gene data show CDR1 as SGHTA and CDR2 as FQGTGA. The CDR3 covers 14 residues. V shed 2 bases and J shed 4 bases, with 10 bases lying between them. The CDR3 loop reads CASSLSTGPDTQYF. CDR3 bases: TGTGCCAGCAGCTTATCGACAGGACCAGATACGCAGTATTTT.

The chain couples TRBV18 to TRBJ1-2; D might be TRBD1 (5 bases). This CDR3 region has 16 residues. Germline assignment: CDR1 KGHSH and CDR2 LQKENI. V lost 0 bases and J lost 5, with 16 bases in between. The CDR3 bases are TGTGCCAGCTCACCACCGATAGGGGCAAGATGGTATGGCTACACCTTC. Protein product: CASSPPIGARWYGYTF.

The chain joins TRBV29-1 to TRBJ2-7, with D tentatively TRBD2 (6 bases). Germline CDR1 is SQVTM and CDR2 is ANQGSEA. The V gene lost 5 bases and the J gene lost 4 bases, with 15 bases spanning the gap. This CDR3 is 13 amino acids long. CDR3 DNA sequence: TGCAGCGTTTCGCGCGGGACGTTGTACGAGCAGTACTTC. Translation gives CSVSRGTLYEQYF.

This clone was picked up a small number of times. This chain joins TRBV5-1 and TRBJ2-6; 9 nucleotides line up with TRBD1. V lost 2 bases and J lost 4; bases outside the gene matches: 7. The CDR3 sequence is 17 residues long. Germline V gene lookup returns CDR1 SGHRS and CDR2 YFSETQ. Here the CDR3 DNA reads TGCGCCAGCAGCTTAACCGGGACAGGGACCGGGGCCAACGTCCTGACTTTC. This encodes CASSLTGTGTGANVLTF.

This clone has just one count. The CDR3 sequence is CASSSSGFGANVLTF. The CDR3 region has the DNA TGTGCCAGCAGTTCCTCAGGGTTTGGGGCCAACGTCCTGACTTTC. This chain connects TRBV6-5 to TRBJ2-6; the D gene is possibly TRBD1 (5 bases). Germline assignment: CDR1 MNHEY and CDR2 SVGAGI. The CDR3 has 15 residues. V lost 4 bases, J lost 3 bases, and 10 bases lay in between.

The gene calls are TRBV28 and TRBJ2-7; possibly TRBD1 for D (5 bases). The germline V gene has CDR1 MDHEN and CDR2 SYDVKM. This CDR3 contains 15 residues. V dropped 2 bases and J dropped 0 bases, with 11 bases sitting between them. CDR3 amino acids: CASSLQPGPSYEQYF. The CDR3 DNA follows: TGTGCCAGCAGTTTACAACCAGGGCCCTCCTACGAGCAGTACTTC.

J is TRBJ2-5 and V is TRBV10-3, with TRBD1 as a possible D gene (6 bases). This CDR3 has 12 amino acids. CDR1 is ENHRY and CDR2 is SYGVKD in the germline V gene. Trimming left V 3 bases short and J 5 bases short, with 7 bases between. The CDR3 sequence: CAISERGETQYF. CDR3 nucleotides: TGTGCCATCAGTGAAAGGGGGGAGACCCAGTACTTC.

The J gene is TRBJ2-1, the V gene TRBV9; D is undetermined. This CDR3 region has 13 residues. Trimming cost V 5 bases and J 6 bases, with 12 bases left between them. CDR1 is SGDLS and CDR2 is YYNGEE in the germline V gene. The CDR3 loop is CASSASRVNEQFF. As DNA, the CDR3 is TGTGCCAGCAGTGCATCAAGGGTCAATGAGCAGTTCTTC.

The gene calls are TRBV18 and TRBJ1-1; D not certain. CDR1 and CDR2 (germline): KGHSH, LQKENI. Trimming stripped 3 bases from V and 8 bases from J, with 13 bases between. The CDR3 sequence is 13 residues long. The CDR3 DNA reads TGTGCCAGCTCACCGGCGACGGAAACAGAAGCTTTCTTT. Encoded protein: CASSPATETEAFF.

The CDR3 nucleotides are TGTGCCAGCAGTGAGAAGACTCAGCCCCAGCATTTT. Protein product: CASSEKTQPQHF. V gene TRBV2 combines with J gene TRBJ1-5; D call uncertain. This CDR3 contains 12 residues. V was clipped by 3 bases and J by 6 bases, with 6 bases between them. The V gene's germline CDR1 is SNHLY and CDR2 FYNNEI.

This clone was observed a handful of times. The V call is TRBV6-5, the J call TRBJ1-2, with D unclear. The CDR3 runs 14 residues. The V and J ends lost 2 bases and 5 bases respectively, with 12 bases between them. Germline V gives CDR1 MNHEY, CDR2 SVGAGI. DNA of the CDR3: TGTGCCAGCAGTTACGGGAGGAGACATTATGGCTACACCTTC. Translated, it gives CASSYGRRHYGYTF.

This chain connects TRBV19 to TRBJ1-1; 7 positions match TRBD1. V lost 1 base to trimming and J lost 3 bases; unmatched junction nucleotides: 2. The CDR3 has 14 residues. Germline V gives CDR1 LNHDA, CDR2 SQIVND (reference sequence). CDR3 region: CASSIGDRHTEAFF. Here the CDR3 DNA reads TGTGCCAGTAGTATAGGGGACAGACACACTGAAGCTTTCTTT.

Here the CDR3 reads CASSFHSGTANYGYTF. The CDR3 bases are TGTGCCAGCAGCTTCCACTCCGGGACGGCTAACTATGGCTACACCTTC. The rearrangement joins TRBV11-2 to TRBJ1-2, with D perhaps matching TRBD1 (5 bases). V gave up 3 bases and J gave up 0 bases, with 14 bases separating them. The V gene's germline CDR1 is SGHAT and CDR2 FQNNGV. The CDR3 is made up of 16 amino acids.

The rearrangement uses TRBV18 and TRBJ2-5; 8 positions agree with TRBD2. This CDR3 has 14 amino acids. The germline CDR1 and CDR2 sequences are KGHSH and LQKENI. J gave up 13 bases and V 3 bases, and 13 bases lay outside the gene matches. The CDR3 here is CASSPMDGRGDPYF. DNA for the CDR3: TGTGCCAGCTCACCGATGGACGGGAGGGGCGATCCGTACTTC.

The gene calls are TRBV4-1 and TRBJ2-2; D possibly corresponds to TRBD1 (6 bases). Looked up from germline, CDR1 is MGHRA and CDR2 is YSYEKL. V shed 1 base and J shed 3 bases, with 18 bases lying between them. The CDR3 extends over 18 amino acids. The CDR3 loop is CASSQAQGRGGYTGELFF. CDR3 DNA: TGCGCCAGCAGCCAAGCCCAGGGGAGAGGGGGTTACACCGGGGAGCTGTTTTTT.

This clone was picked up many times. Here the CDR3 reads CASSLGVGEQYF. As DNA, the CDR3 is TGTGCCAGCAGCTTAGGAGTAGGCGAGCAGTACTTC. The V gene is TRBV7-6, the J gene TRBJ2-7, with D uncertain. V shed 1 base and J shed 6 bases, with 7 bases lying between them. The CDR3 is 12 residues long. The germline CDR1 and CDR2 sequences are SGHVS and FNYEAQ. The full variable domain, rest sourced from reference TRBV7-6 and TRBJ2-7, is GAGVSQSPRYKVTKRGQDVALRCDPISGHVSLYWYRQALGQGPEFLTYFNYEAQQDKSGLPNDRFSAERPEGSISTLTIQRTEQRDSAMYRCASSLGVGEQYFGPGTRLTVT.